This TCR beta chain comes out of a study of response to subunit inactivated influenza vaccine. Whole-study results and caveats: The authors put forward the suggestion that each seasonal influenza vaccination may bring in only a limited number of new T cells.

Germline CDR1 reads SGHRS; CDR2 reads YFSETQ. The J segment lost 9 bases and the V segment lost 0 bases, leaving 8 bases of the junction unmatched. The CDR3 extends over 15 amino acids. TCRdb reanalysed the RT-PCR reads using MiXCR and keeps one entry per CDR3 protein. This sample has about 780,000 distinct CDR3 sequences, with roughly 20% found just once. Concerning this clonotype: Its antigen is unknown.

The sample in question was PBMCs from blood, obtained 5 days after vaccination. The sequence was collected from a man aged 50 to 60 who received an inactivated influenza vaccine. The genes are TRBV5-1 and TRBJ2-1, with 8 positions matching TRBD2. In nucleotides, the CDR3 is TGCGCCAGCAGCTTGGCGAGCGGGAGAAACAGTGAGCAGTTCTTC. Translated, it gives CASSLASGRNSEQFF.